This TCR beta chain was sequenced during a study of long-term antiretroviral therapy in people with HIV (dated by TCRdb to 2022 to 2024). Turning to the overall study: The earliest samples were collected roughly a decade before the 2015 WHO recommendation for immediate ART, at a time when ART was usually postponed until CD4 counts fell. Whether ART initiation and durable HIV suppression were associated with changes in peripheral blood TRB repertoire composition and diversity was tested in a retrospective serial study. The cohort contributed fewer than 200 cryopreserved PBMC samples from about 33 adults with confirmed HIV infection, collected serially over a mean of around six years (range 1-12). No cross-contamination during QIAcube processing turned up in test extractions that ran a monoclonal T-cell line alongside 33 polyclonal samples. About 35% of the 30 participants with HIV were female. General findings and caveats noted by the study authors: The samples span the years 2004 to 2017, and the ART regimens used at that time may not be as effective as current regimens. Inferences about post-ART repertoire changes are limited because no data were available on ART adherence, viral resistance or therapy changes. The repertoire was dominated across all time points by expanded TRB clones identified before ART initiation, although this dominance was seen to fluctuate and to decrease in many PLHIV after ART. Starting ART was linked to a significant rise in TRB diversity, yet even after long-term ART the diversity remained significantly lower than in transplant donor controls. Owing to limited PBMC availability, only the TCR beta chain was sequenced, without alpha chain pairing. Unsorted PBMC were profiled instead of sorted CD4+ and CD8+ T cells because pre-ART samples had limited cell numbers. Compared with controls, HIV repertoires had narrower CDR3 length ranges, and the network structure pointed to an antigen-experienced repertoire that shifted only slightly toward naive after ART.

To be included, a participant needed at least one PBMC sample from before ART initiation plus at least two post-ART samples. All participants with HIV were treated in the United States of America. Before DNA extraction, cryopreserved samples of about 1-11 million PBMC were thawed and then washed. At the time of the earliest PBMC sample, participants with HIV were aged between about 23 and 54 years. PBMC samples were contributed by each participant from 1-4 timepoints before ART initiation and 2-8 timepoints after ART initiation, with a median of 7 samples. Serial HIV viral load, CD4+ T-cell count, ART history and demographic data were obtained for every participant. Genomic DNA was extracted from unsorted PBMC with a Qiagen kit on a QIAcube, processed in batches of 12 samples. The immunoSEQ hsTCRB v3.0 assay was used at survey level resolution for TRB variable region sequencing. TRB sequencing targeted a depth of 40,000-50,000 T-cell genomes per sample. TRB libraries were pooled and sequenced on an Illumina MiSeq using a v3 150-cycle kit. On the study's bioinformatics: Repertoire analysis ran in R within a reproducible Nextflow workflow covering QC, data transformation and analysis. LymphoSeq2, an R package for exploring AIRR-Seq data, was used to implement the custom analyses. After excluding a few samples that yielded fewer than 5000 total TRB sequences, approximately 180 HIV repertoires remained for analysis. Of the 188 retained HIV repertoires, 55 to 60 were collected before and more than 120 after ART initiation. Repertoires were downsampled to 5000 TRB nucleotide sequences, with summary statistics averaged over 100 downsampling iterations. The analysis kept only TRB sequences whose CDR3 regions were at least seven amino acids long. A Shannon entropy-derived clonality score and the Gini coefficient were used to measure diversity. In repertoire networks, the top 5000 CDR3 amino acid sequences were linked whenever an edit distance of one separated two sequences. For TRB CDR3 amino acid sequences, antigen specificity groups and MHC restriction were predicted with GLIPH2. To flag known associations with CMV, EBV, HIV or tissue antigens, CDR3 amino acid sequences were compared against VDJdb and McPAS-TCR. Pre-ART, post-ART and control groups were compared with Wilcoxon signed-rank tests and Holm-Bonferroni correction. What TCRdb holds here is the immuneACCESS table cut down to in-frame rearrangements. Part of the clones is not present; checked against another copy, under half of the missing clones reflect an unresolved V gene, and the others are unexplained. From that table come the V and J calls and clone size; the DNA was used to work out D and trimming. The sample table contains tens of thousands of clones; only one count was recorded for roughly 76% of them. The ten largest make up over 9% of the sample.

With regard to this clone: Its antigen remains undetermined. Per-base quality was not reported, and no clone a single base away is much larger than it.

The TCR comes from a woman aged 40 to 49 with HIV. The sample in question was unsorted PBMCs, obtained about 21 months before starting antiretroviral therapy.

The CDR3 region: CASSLPYKDSDYGYTF. The sequenced DNA is TGCGCCAGCAGCTTGCCCTATAAAGATTCTGACTATGGCTACACCTTC. The chain employs TRBV5-1 and TRBJ1-2; confidence is insufficient to name the D gene. Based on the germline V gene, the CDR1 and CDR2 sequences are SGHRS and YFSETQ. Relative to germline, V is 1 base shorter and J is 3 bases shorter, with 16 bases between their ends. The CDR3 runs 16 residues from the cysteine to the phenylalanine. Only the CDR3 DNA is retained, 48 bases long and in frame from the first base.